The entry that follows covers one TCR beta chain sequence. This PCR relied on a set of 60 Vbeta primers and 13 Jbeta primers. Only in-frame clones appear in the TCRdb table, and some are missing; sequencing was by immunoSEQ multiplex PCR. The sample holds 100,000 to 150,000 clones; 78% are singletons and the top ten take 9.5% to 13%. This sample is part of a study of cytomegalovirus exposure and HLA in healthy donors. Sequencing was performed on PBMCs. The clonotype originates from a man under 40 in good health and CMV-seropositive.

Here the CDR3 reads CASSQEGRALDTEAFF. The CDR3 coding sequence is TGTGCCAGCAGCCAAGAAGGGAGGGCCTTGGACACTGAAGCTTTCTTT. This chain connects TRBV4-2 to TRBJ1-1; D is uncertain. V lost 0 bases and J 3 bases, leaving 14 bases between the germline ends. CDR3 length: 16 amino acids. Germline V gene sequence: CDR1 LGHNA, CDR2 YNFKEQ.